The 26 T cell receptor beta chains in this list originate from one sample, sequenced in a study of T cells in Graves' hyperthyroidism and ophthalmopathy. Amplified regions were TCR beta CDR3 sequences from RNA transcripts. First-round RT-PCR with HTBI primers amplified the TCR CDR3 region. TCRdb independently ran MiXCR on the multiplex PCR reads; one entry per CDR3 protein. The data contain about 640,000 distinct CDR3 sequences, less than 25% of them singletons. Specimen: blood. Receptors were obtained from a man aged 25 to 45 with Graves' ophthalmopathy.

The table lists this clonotype with many counts. The chain is built from TRBV6-1 and TRBJ1-5, with 7 bases fitting TRBD1. Germline CDR1 reads MNHNS; CDR2 reads SASEGT. After removal of 8 bases from V and 3 bases from J, the junction contained 4 bases not matched to a gene. CDR3 length: 13 amino acids. The CDR3 bases are TGTGCCAGCGGGACAGTCTACAATCAGCCCCAGCATTTT. Translated, it gives CASGTVYNQPQHF.

As concerns this clonotype: The CDR3 carries no conserved terminal phenylalanine or tryptophan, so it likely arises from a read error. The chain has TRBV30 and TRBJ1-5, with D perhaps TRBD1 (5 bases). The V and J ends lost 2 bases and 6 bases respectively, with 14 bases between them. The CDR3 covers 14 residues. The germline V gene has CDR1 GTSNPN and CDR2 SVGIG (reference sequence). The DNA of the CDR3 is TGTGCCTGGAGTACGAGGGGAGTGACTCAGCCCCAGCATCTT. Amino acid sequence: CAWSTRGVTQPQHL.

This clonotype has ten or more counts. The V call is TRBV24-1, the J call TRBJ2-1; 15 bases are a match to TRBD2. Trimming at V came to 4 bases and at J to 7 bases, leaving 7 bases not matched to a gene. CDR3 length: 17 residues. Per the germline V gene, CDR1 is KGHDR and CDR2 is SFDVKD. CDR3 nucleotide sequence: TGTGCCACCAGTGACCGCGGACTAGCGGGAGGGAGAAATGAGCAGTTCTTC. Translation gives CATSDRGLAGGRNEQFF.

V is TRBV6-1 and J is TRBJ2-5; the D gene is possibly TRBD1 (5 bases). V was shortened by 6 bases and J by 2 bases, with 19 bases between the two germline ends. The germline V gene encodes CDR1 MNHNS and CDR2 SASEGT. This CDR3 is 16 amino acids long. Here the CDR3 reads CASRRLGVLTQETQYF. For the CDR3, the DNA is TGTGCCAGCAGACGCCTAGGGGTACTTACGCAAGAGACCCAGTACTTC.

The chain joins TRBV28 to TRBJ2-1; the D gene is possibly TRBD2 (6 bases). Per the germline V gene, CDR1 is MDHEN and CDR2 is SYDVKM. The CDR3 sequence is 14 residues long. Between the trimmed V and J ends, which lost 5 bases and 3 bases, there was a span of 11 bases. The CDR3 nucleotides are TGTGCCAGCAGTATGGCGGGGAACTACAATGAGCAGTTCTTC. Translation gives CASSMAGNYNEQFF. Based on the CDR3 plus reference TRBV28 and TRBJ2-1, the full variable domain is DVKVTQSSRYLVKRTGEKVFLECVQDMDHENMFWYRQDPGLGLRLIYFSYDVKMKEKGDIPEGYSVSREKKERFSLILESASTNQTSMYLCASSMAGNYNEQFFGPGTRLTVL.

Comments on this clonotype: Possible read error: a much larger clone is one base away. This chain uses TRBV12-3 or TRBV12-4 with TRBJ2-7; TRBD1 aligns across 7 bases. The CDR3 has 16 amino acids. V shed 6 bases, J shed 5 bases, and the junction held 16 bases outside the gene matches. The CDR3, as DNA: TGTGCCAGCAGACACCATCGAGGGGGCGCGGATCACGAGCAGTACTTC. Amino acid sequence: CASRHHRGGADHEQYF.

Ten or more counts support this clonotype. The rearrangement joins TRBV11-2 to TRBJ1-1, with TRBD1 matching 7 bases. After removal of 1 base from V and 5 bases from J, the junction contained 7 bases not matched to a gene. CDR3 size: 15 residues. Germline V lookup: CDR1 SGHAT, CDR2 FQNNGV. This CDR3 is CASSLGQGGRTEAFF. CDR3 sequence (DNA): TGTGCCAGCAGCTTAGGACAGGGAGGTCGGACTGAAGCTTTCTTT.

This clonotype was observed many times. This chain uses TRBV20-1 with TRBJ2-5; 10 bases are shared with TRBD2. The V gene end was trimmed by 2 bases and the J gene end by 13 bases; junction bases not matched to a gene: 16. Germline values: CDR1 DFQATT, CDR2 SNEGSKA (reference sequence). The CDR3 has 15 residues. As DNA, the CDR3 is TGCAGTGCTAGAACACCCGGGACTAGCGAGATGAAGTGGTACTTC. Its translation: CSARTPGTSEMKWYF.

This clonotype has at least ten counts. The V call is TRBV3-1, the J call TRBJ1-2; D not certain. The length of the CDR3 is 13 residues. The germline CDR1 and CDR2 sequences are LGHDT and YNNKEL (reference sequence). The V end lost 3 bases, the J end lost 2 bases, and 7 bases lay between the germline ends. The CDR3 loop is CASSQMGNYGYTF. CDR3 sequence (DNA): TGTGCCAGCAGCCAGATGGGGAACTATGGCTACACCTTC.

This clonotype was counted many times. The chain uses TRBV30 and TRBJ1-2; D ambiguous. The CDR3 contains 13 residues. Germline CDR1 reads GTSNPN; CDR2 reads SVGIG (reference sequence). Deletions cut 1 base from V and 2 bases from J, with 8 bases between. CDR3 sequence reads: CAWSGRPNYGYTF. The CDR3 region has the DNA TGTGCCTGGAGTGGCCGGCCCAACTATGGCTACACCTTC.

The chain joins TRBV28 to TRBJ2-5, with 8 nucleotides matching TRBD1. The V segment lost 6 bases and the J segment 6 bases; nucleotides outside the gene matches: 9. CDR1 is MDHEN and CDR2 is SYDVKM in the germline V gene. The CDR3 loop spans 14 amino acids. The CDR3 DNA follows: TGTGCCAGCAGACCTTGGACAGGGCAAAAGACCCAGTACTTC. This sequence encodes CASRPWTGQKTQYF.

At least ten counts were recorded for this clonotype. The rearrangement uses TRBV2 and TRBJ2-5; D is possibly TRBD2 (6 bases). Germline loops: CDR1 SNHLY, CDR2 FYNNEI. V dropped 7 bases and J dropped 9 bases, with 36 bases sitting between them. The CDR3 totals 19 residues. CDR3 amino acids: CASTLPGGPRGGSDGSQYF. In DNA, the CDR3 is TGTGCCAGCACCCTCCCCGGCGGTCCGAGGGGAGGATCCGACGGGTCCCAGTACTTC.

V is TRBV4-1 and J is TRBJ1-3; weak D call: TRBD1 (6 bases). The CDR3 contains 16 residues. Trimming pared 2 bases from V and 0 bases from J, leaving 11 bases between. Germline V gives CDR1 MGHRA, CDR2 YSYEKL. The CDR3 sequence: CASSQRGQNSGNTIYF. The CDR3 DNA reads TGCGCCAGCAGCCAACGGGGACAAAACTCTGGAAACACCATATATTTT.

The J gene is TRBJ2-1, the V gene TRBV27; 10 bases are shared with TRBD2. Germline V CDR1 and CDR2: MNHEY, SMNVEV (reference sequence). CDR3 size: 17 residues. J gave up 5 bases and V 5 bases, and 12 bases lay outside the gene matches. This CDR3 reads CASSLLASGRSHNEQFF. CDR3 in DNA: TGTGCCAGCAGTCTCCTTGCTAGCGGGAGAAGCCACAATGAGCAGTTCTTC.

This clonotype was seen only a few times. This chain links TRBV29-1 with TRBJ2-1; D call uncertain. The CDR3 has 11 amino acids. The germline V gene encodes CDR1 SQVTM and CDR2 ANQGSEA. Trimming took off 4 bases at V and 5 bases at J, with 6 bases between the two ends. CDR3 sequence (DNA): TGCAGCGTTGGACTTAACAATGAGCAGTTCTTC. Amino acids: CSVGLNNEQFF.

The chain joins TRBV25-1 to TRBJ1-1, with D possibly TRBD1 on 6 matching bases. Germline V gene lookup returns CDR1 MGHDK and CDR2 SYGVNS. This CDR3 region has 15 residues. Trimming cost V 2 bases and J 4 bases, with 14 bases left between them. The CDR3 loop reads CASSEIVQGGTEAFF. CDR3 DNA: TGTGCCAGCAGTGAAATCGTACAGGGAGGCACTGAAGCTTTCTTT.

This clonotype was seen only a few times. This sequence joins TRBV5-5 and TRBJ2-6; D call uncertain. The CDR3 is 17 residues long. Trimming removed 0 bases at V and 2 bases at J, with 12 bases between. CDR1 is SGHKS and CDR2 is YYEKEE in the germline V gene (reference sequence). This chain's CDR3 is CASSLGVPNPGANVLTF. The CDR3 DNA is TGTGCCAGCAGCTTGGGGGTGCCGAACCCTGGGGCCAACGTCCTGACTTTC.

CDR3: CSASSDTRTYEQYF. CDR3 DNA sequence: TGCAGTGCTAGCTCGGACACACGGACCTACGAGCAGTACTTC. The genes are TRBV20-1 and TRBJ2-7; tentative D call: TRBD1 (5 bases). V gave up 3 bases and J gave up 2 bases, with 14 bases separating them. There are 14 residues in the CDR3. The germline CDR1 and CDR2 sequences are DFQATT and SNEGSKA (reference sequence).

This CDR3 is CASSPREPQETQYF. CDR3 nucleotide sequence: TGTGCCAGCAGCCCACGGGAGCCCCAAGAGACCCAGTACTTC. V gene TRBV7-9 combines with J gene TRBJ2-5, with D perhaps matching TRBD2 (6 bases). CDR3 length: 14 amino acids. Germline V CDR1 and CDR2: SEHNR, FQNEAQ (reference sequence). V was shortened by 5 bases and J by 1 base, with 11 bases between the two germline ends.

The chain uses TRBV4-1 and TRBJ2-1, with TRBD2 matching 8 bases. Germline CDR1 MGHRA, CDR2 YSYEKL. The trim removed 4 bases at V and 11 bases at J, leaving 7 bases unmatched. This CDR3 contains 13 residues. CDR3 nucleotides: TGCGCCAGCAGCCGGTGGCGGGAGGAAAAGCAGTTCTTC. Residues: CASSRWREEKQFF.

This clonotype has a handful of counts. The V gene is TRBV6-4, the J gene TRBJ2-3; D might be TRBD2 (5 bases). Germline V lookup: CDR1 MRHNA, CDR2 SNTAGT. V was trimmed by 5 bases and J by 5 bases, leaving 14 bases between them. The CDR3 totals 14 residues. CDR3 sequence (DNA): TGTGCCAGCAGTTATGGCCATGAGGGAGATACGCAGTATTTT. Translating gives CASSYGHEGDTQYF.

This clonotype was detected many times. The chain uses TRBV5-1 and TRBJ1-6, with D unresolved. The CDR3 spans 12 residues. Trimming left V 5 bases short and J 8 bases short, with 8 bases between. The V gene's germline CDR1 is SGHRS and CDR2 YFSETQ. CDR3 residues: CASRSTDSPLHF. CDR3 in DNA: TGCGCCAGCAGGAGCACGGATTCACCCCTCCACTTT. Full variable domain (outside the CDR3, taken from reference TRBV5-1 and TRBJ1-6): KAGVTQTPRYLIKTRGQQVTLSCSPISGHRSVSWYQQTPGQGLQFLFEYFSETQRNKGNFPGRFSGRQFSNSRSEMNVSTLELGDSALYLCASRSTDSPLHFGNGTRLTVT.

In its sample, this clonotype was seen many times. The chain is built from TRBV7-2 and TRBJ2-7, with TRBD1 matching 7 bases. With V trimmed by 4 bases and J by 5 bases, 5 bases remained unmatched. This CDR3 spans 13 amino acids. Per germline, CDR1 SGHTA and CDR2 FQGNSA. CDR3: CASSSGQRHEQYF. The CDR3 nucleotides read TGTGCCAGCAGCTCGGGACAGCGCCACGAGCAGTACTTC.

The rearrangement joins TRBV4-1 to TRBJ1-4, with D uncertain. The germline V gene has CDR1 MGHRA and CDR2 YSYEKL. V was trimmed by 4 bases and J by 0 bases, leaving 15 bases between them. The CDR3 runs 17 residues. The CDR3 spells CASSPVGRVSTNEKLFF. The DNA of the CDR3 is TGCGCCAGCAGCCCGGTCGGGAGAGTTTCAACTAATGAAAAACTGTTTTTT.

CDR3 DNA: TGTGCCAGCACCGGGGGTACCTACGAGCAGTACTTC. This encodes CASTGGTYEQYF. This rearrangement joins TRBV2 to TRBJ2-7; weak D call: TRBD2 (6 bases). The CDR3 has 12 residues. Trimming shortened V by 7 bases and J by 2 bases, and 9 bases separated the two germline ends. Per germline, CDR1 SNHLY and CDR2 FYNNEI.

The J gene is TRBJ2-7, the V gene TRBV20-1; 9 nucleotides match TRBD1. The CDR3 runs 15 residues. The V segment lost 6 bases and the J segment 2 bases; nucleotides outside the gene matches: 11. CDR1 is DFQATT, CDR2 SNEGSKA, per germline (reference sequence). CDR3 nucleotide sequence: TGCAGTGCCCCTTCATGGACAGGGGTCGCCTACGAGCAGTACTTC. This gives the protein CSAPSWTGVAYEQYF.